Presented here are 3 T cell receptor beta chains from one specimen sequenced in a study of identical twins. TCRdb fed the 5' RACE reads into MiXCR, producing one record per CDR3 protein. The data hold some 500,000 distinct CDR3 sequences, with 20% to 25% observed a single time. This same sample was also part of a study on T cells expressing NK-cell markers.

Input material: CD4+ T cells sorted from blood. These receptors were collected from a woman between 18 and 29 years old in good health.

This clonotype has more than one count but fewer than ten. This sequence joins TRBV4-2 and TRBJ2-7; 10 nucleotides align to TRBD2. Trimming removed 5 bases from V and 2 bases from J; junction bases left unmatched: 6. The CDR3 contains 15 residues. The germline gives CDR1 LGHNA, CDR2 YNFKEQ. The CDR3 sequence: CASSFSGGTTYEQYF. CDR3 DNA sequence: TGTGCCAGCAGCTTTAGCGGGGGGACCACCTACGAGCAGTACTTC.

A few counts support this clonotype. This chain joins TRBV9 and TRBJ1-2, with 7 bases that match TRBD1. Germline V lookup: CDR1 SGDLS, CDR2 YYNGEE. With V trimmed by 3 bases and J by 4 bases, 3 bases remained unmatched. The CDR3 spans 13 residues. CDR3 in amino acids: CASSETGPYGYTF. The CDR3 DNA reads TGTGCCAGCAGCGAGACAGGGCCCTATGGCTACACCTTC. Supplemented by reference TRBV9 and TRBJ1-2, the full variable domain reads DSGVTQTPKHLITATGQRVTLRCSPRSGDLSVYWYQQSLDQGLQFLIQYYNGEERAKGNILERFSAQQFPDLHSELNLSSLELGDSALYFCASSETGPYGYTFGSGTRLTVV.

The rearrangement joins TRBV11-2 to TRBJ2-7; tentatively, D is TRBD2 (6 bases). The V end was cut by 5 bases, the J end by 3 bases, with 14 bases between. The germline CDR1 and CDR2 sequences are SGHAT and FQNNGV. The CDR3 has 14 amino acids. CDR3 DNA sequence: TGTGCCAGCAGCCAACCGGGGGATGGCTACGAGCAGTACTTC. Protein: CASSQPGDGYEQYF. Complete variable domain (other parts from reference TRBV11-2 and TRBJ2-7): EAGVAQSPRYKIIEKRQSVAFWCNPISGHATLYWYQQILGQGPKLLIQFQNNGVVDDSQLPKDRFSAERLKGVDSTLKIQPAKLEDSAVYLCASSQPGDGYEQYFGPGTRLTVT.